One sample yielded the 31 T cell receptor beta chains listed below, sequenced in a study of blood T cell repertoires in COVID-19. Sequencing used immunoSEQ multiplex PCR; TCRdb keeps in-frame clones, though not all of them. The data contain under 400,000 clones, roughly 86% of them singletons. Sequencing was done on a sample of PBMCs or T cells enriched from blood (not recorded which). The receptors originated from a man aged 40-49 years in a cohort exposed to, infected with or recovered from COVID-19 (not recorded which).

To note about this clone: Different DNA sequences within this sample yield the same CDR3. The V and J genes are TRBV30 and TRBJ1-5; no clear D. This CDR3 is 13 amino acids long. V was pared by 2 bases and J by 4 bases, with 9 bases between. Germline assignment: CDR1 GTSNPN and CDR2 SVGIG (reference sequence). CDR3 nucleotide sequence: TGTGCCTGGAGTTTGGAGGGTAATCAGCCCCAGCATTTT. Its translation is CAWSLEGNQPQHF.

This rearrangement joins TRBV4-2 to TRBJ1-2; 7 bases line up with TRBD1. CDR1 and CDR2 (germline): LGHNA, YNFKEQ. The CDR3 extends over 15 amino acids. The V and J ends lost 2 bases and 4 bases, in that order; junction bases with no gene match: 7. CDR3 nucleotides: TGTGCCAGCAGCCAACCGGACAGGACGCTCTATGGCTACACCTTC. It codes for CASSQPDRTLYGYTF.

The CDR3 loop reads CASSLARDREAGELFF. DNA for the CDR3: TGTGCCAGCTCACTAGCCCGGGACAGGGAAGCCGGGGAGCTGTTTTTT. This chain links TRBV18 with TRBJ2-2; 9 bases match TRBD1. Looked up from germline, CDR1 is KGHSH and CDR2 is LQKENI. The CDR3 extends over 16 amino acids. V trimming: 4 bases; J trimming: 6 bases; junction bases outside the gene matches: 9.

J is TRBJ1-1 and V is TRBV28; weak D call: TRBD1 (5 bases). Germline CDR1 and CDR2: MDHEN and SYDVKM. CDR3 size: 14 residues. Trimming shortened V by 5 bases and J by 4 bases, and 14 bases separated the two germline ends. CDR3 in DNA: TGTGCCAGCAGTAATGAACACAGGTCCACTGAAGCTTTCTTT. Its translation is CASSNEHRSTEAFF.

The chain employs TRBV5-4 and TRBJ2-7; weak D call: TRBD2 (5 bases). Per the germline V gene, CDR1 is SGHNT and CDR2 is YYREEE (reference sequence). The CDR3 runs to 14 residues. V was pared by 2 bases and J by 2 bases, with 11 bases between. This CDR3 is CASSFGQEAYEQYF. DNA for the CDR3: TGTGCCAGCAGCTTCGGTCAGGAGGCCTACGAGCAGTACTTC.

The chain joins TRBV12-5 to TRBJ2-5; tentatively, D is TRBD2 (7 bases). The CDR3 has 15 amino acids. From germline, CDR1 is LGHNT and CDR2 FRNRAP. V gave up 6 bases and J gave up 1 base, with 15 bases separating them. DNA for the CDR3: TGTGCTAGTGGCCTGGGGGCGGGAGTCCAAGAGACCCAGTACTTC. Translated: CASGLGAGVQETQYF.

V and J are TRBV21-1 and TRBJ2-4; the DNA was not used to check the table's D call, TRBD2. TRBV21-1 is assigned pseudogene status. The CDR3 is 21 amino acids. CDR3 in amino acids: CASSTMIAGGGTLLAKNIQYF. CDR3 coding DNA: TGTGCCAGCAGCACGATGATAGCGGGTGGAGGAACTCTACTAGCCAAAAACATTCAGTACTTC.

The rearrangement uses TRBV3-1 (or the pseudogene TRBV3-2) and TRBJ2-6, with 7 bases fitting TRBD1. The V and J ends lost 4 bases and 2 bases, in that order; junction bases with no gene match: 8. Germline V gene data show CDR1 as LGHDT and CDR2 as YNNKEL (reference sequence). This CDR3 has 17 residues. The CDR3 region has the DNA TGTGCCAGCAGCCTCACAAAAGGGGGCGCTGGGGCCAACGTCCTGACTTTC. Residues: CASSLTKGGAGANVLTF.

The chain combines TRBV5-1 with TRBJ1-2, with 8 bases identical to TRBD1. This CDR3 is 12 amino acids long. Germline CDR1 reads SGHRS; CDR2 reads YFSETQ. V trimming: 4 bases; J trimming: 8 bases; junction bases outside the gene matches: 4. CDR3 loop: CASSPTGDGYTF. The CDR3, as DNA: TGCGCCAGCAGCCCGACAGGGGACGGCTACACCTTC.

The CDR3, as DNA: TGTGCCGGACAGACGACTAGCGGGACTACCGGGGAGCTGTTTTTT. This encodes CAGQTTSGTTGELFF. The chain uses TRBV2 and TRBJ2-2; TRBD2 agrees at 11 bases. Losses at the gene ends were 11 bases for V and 5 bases for J; bases not matched to a gene: 10. CDR1 and CDR2 from the germline V gene are SNHLY and FYNNEI. CDR3 size: 15 residues.

The V call is TRBV10-3, the J call TRBJ1-3; D is unclear. This CDR3 is built from 14 residues. The V gene's germline CDR1 is ENHRY and CDR2 SYGVKD. Trimming stripped 6 bases from V and 3 bases from J, with 12 bases between. In DNA, the CDR3 is TGTGCCATCAGAGACGGAGACTTTGGAAACACCATATATTTT. The encoded protein is CAIRDGDFGNTIYF.

The rearrangement links TRBV27 to TRBJ1-6; TRBD1 matches at 7 bases. The CDR3 runs to 17 residues. The germline gives CDR1 MNHEY, CDR2 SMNVEV (reference sequence). J lost 4 bases, V lost 5 bases, and 11 bases had no gene match. The CDR3 nucleotides are TGTGCCAGCAGTATGGGGGGCTGGGACAGTTATAATTCACCCCTCCACTTT. Translated, it gives CASSMGGWDSYNSPLHF.

The chain combines TRBV5-1 with TRBJ2-3, with D maybe TRBD2 (5 bases). Germline V CDR1 and CDR2: SGHRS, YFSETQ. V was clipped by 0 bases and J by 1 base, with 12 bases between them. The CDR3 extends over 16 amino acids. The CDR3 DNA is TGCGCCAGCAGCTTGGAGGCTAGCCGGCGCACAGATACGCAGTATTTT. It is translated as CASSLEASRRTDTQYF.

CDR3 in amino acids: CAWTQGLAGKDEQFF. The CDR3 DNA sequence: TGTGCCTGGACCCAAGGACTAGCGGGAAAGGATGAGCAGTTCTTC. The V and J genes are TRBV30 and TRBJ2-1, with 12 bases fitting TRBD2. V gave up 4 bases and J gave up 8 bases; unmatched junction bases: 9. Germline V lookup: CDR1 GTSNPN, CDR2 SVGIG (reference sequence). The CDR3 consists of 15 residues.

This chain uses TRBV18 with TRBJ2-2; the match to TRBD1 covers 9 bases. Per the germline V gene, CDR1 is KGHSH and CDR2 is LQKENI. The junction had 5 bases not matched to a gene; V was cut back by 2 bases and J by 4 bases. This CDR3 region has 16 residues. The CDR3 nucleotides read TGTGCCAGCTCACCAGGGACAGGGCGGGGCACCGGGGAGCTGTTTTTT. It yields the protein CASSPGTGRGTGELFF. The variable domain in full, completed from reference TRBV18 and TRBJ2-2, reads NAGVMQNPRHLVRRRGQEARLRCSPMKGHSHVYWYRQLPEEGLKFMVYLQKENIIDESGMPKERFSAEFPKEGPSILRIQQVVRGDSAAYFCASSPGTGRGTGELFFGEGSRLTVL.

The V gene is TRBV19, the J gene TRBJ1-1; D not certain. In germline, CDR1 is LNHDA, CDR2 SQIVND (reference sequence). The CDR3 covers 17 residues. Trimming pared 1 base from V and 1 base from J, leaving 16 bases between. As DNA, the CDR3 is TGTGCCAGTAGTATAGGGAGCAACCTGAACCCGAACACTGAAGCTTTCTTT. Protein sequence: CASSIGSNLNPNTEAFF.

The chain carries TRBV3-1 (or the pseudogene TRBV3-2) and TRBJ2-7; TRBD1 might be the D (5 bases). This CDR3 region has 14 residues. The germline V gene encodes CDR1 LGHDT and CDR2 YNNKEL (reference sequence). The V end lost 2 bases, the J end lost 2 bases, and 10 bases lay between the germline ends. CDR3 nucleotides: TGTGCCAGCAGCCAACTAGACAGAGCCTACGAGCAGTACTTC. Its protein product is CASSQLDRAYEQYF.

This chain joins TRBV4-1 and TRBJ2-2, with D perhaps matching TRBD2 (5 bases). This CDR3 region has 13 residues. The V gene lost 1 base and the J gene lost 6 bases, with 6 bases spanning the gap. Germline values: CDR1 MGHRA, CDR2 YSYEKL. As DNA, the CDR3 is TGCGCCAGCAGCCAAGTGGGAGCCGGGGAGCTGTTTTTT. This gives the protein CASSQVGAGELFF.

This clone appeared a single time. This chain links TRBV3-1 (or the pseudogene TRBV3-2) with TRBJ2-1; 12 nucleotides agree with TRBD2. Germline V gives CDR1 LGHDT, CDR2 YNNKEL (reference sequence). V lost 4 bases and J lost 7; bases outside the gene matches: 5. CDR3 length: 15 residues. The CDR3 loop is CASSPWTSGINEQFF. CDR3 coding DNA: TGTGCCAGCAGCCCCTGGACTAGCGGGATAAATGAGCAGTTCTTC.

The chain is built from TRBV6-5 and TRBJ2-7, with 10 bases fitting TRBD1. Germline loops: CDR1 MNHEY, CDR2 SVGAGI. CDR3 length equals 15 residues. After removal of 5 bases from V and 6 bases from J, the junction contained 10 bases not matched to a gene. CDR3 nucleotides: TGTGCCAGCAGTAGAGACAGGGGGCGCAAAGGCGAGCAGTACTTC. This encodes CASSRDRGRKGEQYF.

V and J are TRBV27 and TRBJ1-2; 9 bases agree with TRBD1. The CDR3 loop spans 10 amino acids. Germline values: CDR1 MNHEY, CDR2 SMNVEV (reference sequence). V lost 9 bases, J lost 9 bases, and 2 bases stayed unmatched. The CDR3 DNA is TGTGCCAGAACAGGGGGCAGCTACACCTTC. Its protein is CARTGGSYTF.

The CDR3 sequence is CASSVGTGGQPQHF. Here the CDR3 DNA reads TGTGCCAGCAGTGTCGGGACAGGAGGACAGCCCCAGCATTTT. The chain uses TRBV2 and TRBJ1-5; the match to TRBD1 covers 8 bases. Per the germline V gene, CDR1 is SNHLY and CDR2 is FYNNEI. The CDR3 has 14 amino acids. The ends lost 4 bases at V and 7 bases at J; junction bases unmatched: 6. Full variable domain (rest looked up from reference TRBV2 and TRBJ1-5): EPEVTQTPSHQVTQMGQEVILRCVPISNHLYFYWYRQILGQKVEFLVSFYNNEISEKSEIFDDQFSVERPDGSNFTLKIRSTKLEDSAMYFCASSVGTGGQPQHFGDGTRLSIL.

This chain joins TRBV5-1 and TRBJ1-4; 7 bases agree with TRBD1. The V gene's germline CDR1 is SGHRS and CDR2 YFSETQ. The CDR3 is made up of 15 amino acids. V shed 4 bases, J shed 0 bases, and the junction held 3 bases outside the gene matches. This CDR3 is CASSPQGATNEKLFF. CDR3 DNA: TGCGCCAGCAGCCCGCAGGGGGCAACTAATGAAAAACTGTTTTTT.

The rearrangement joins TRBV3-1 (or the pseudogene TRBV3-2) to TRBJ2-1, with TRBD1 matching over 7 bases. With V trimmed by 1 base and J by 3 bases, 3 bases remained unmatched. The germline V gene encodes CDR1 LGHDT and CDR2 YNNKEL (reference sequence). CDR3 length equals 15 residues. The CDR3 DNA sequence: TGTGCCAGCAGCCAAGGTCCAGGGGGCTACAATGAGCAGTTCTTC. As protein: CASSQGPGGYNEQFF.

V and J are TRBV7-9 and TRBJ1-1, with 7 positions matching TRBD1. CDR3 size: 13 residues. V gave up 1 base and J gave up 10 bases; unmatched junction bases: 6. CDR1 and CDR2 (germline): SEHNR, FQNEAQ (reference sequence). The CDR3 is CASSLGDGDRAFF. DNA for the CDR3: TGTGCCAGCAGCTTAGGGGACGGGGACAGAGCTTTCTTT.

This chain uses TRBV11-2 with TRBJ2-2; 7 nucleotides match TRBD2. The CDR3 consists of 15 residues. Unmatched junction bases numbered 5, after V lost 3 bases and J lost 4 bases. Looked up from germline, CDR1 is SGHAT and CDR2 is FQNNGV. Here the CDR3 reads CASSFTAGITGELFF. In DNA, the CDR3 is TGTGCCAGCAGCTTTACAGCGGGAATCACCGGGGAGCTGTTTTTT.

This clone was observed a few times. The chain couples TRBV7-2 to TRBJ2-3, with D perhaps matching TRBD2 (6 bases). Germline V gives CDR1 SGHTA, CDR2 FQGNSA. Trimming removed 6 bases at V and 6 bases at J, with 16 bases between. The CDR3 is 14 amino acids. CDR3 sequence: CASRAGFGADTQYF. DNA for the CDR3: TGTGCCAGCAGGGCGGGGTTTGGGGCTGATACGCAGTATTTT.

This rearrangement joins TRBV6-6 to TRBJ2-7, with 9 bases matching TRBD1. CDR1 is MNHNY, CDR2 SVGAGI, per germline (reference sequence). The CDR3 totals 14 residues. With 5 bases clipped from V and 4 bases from J, the junction kept 6 bases outside the gene matches. The CDR3 reads CASSPGTGSYEQYF. CDR3 coding DNA: TGTGCCAGCAGTCCCGGGACAGGGTCTTACGAGCAGTACTTC.

The gene calls are TRBV5-4 and TRBJ2-7; D perhaps matches TRBD2 (6 bases). V shed 0 bases and J shed 6 bases, with 16 bases lying between them. The CDR3 consists of 15 residues. Germline CDR1 SGHNT, CDR2 YYREEE (reference sequence). The CDR3 nucleotides are TGTGCCAGCAGCTTGGACGGGAGCGACGCTCGCGAGCAGTACTTC. Translation gives CASSLDGSDAREQYF.

For the CDR3, the DNA is TGTGCCAGCTCACCACAGGAGCAAGAGACCCAGTACTTC. Encoded protein: CASSPQEQETQYF. The chain is built from TRBV18 and TRBJ2-5, with D hard to call. CDR1 and CDR2 (germline): KGHSH, LQKENI. Trimming stripped 1 base from V and 2 bases from J, with 5 bases between. This CDR3 is built from 13 residues.

The chain couples TRBV27 to TRBJ1-6; 9 bases are shared with TRBD1. With 3 bases clipped from V and 4 bases from J, the junction kept 10 bases outside the gene matches. The CDR3 is 18 amino acids. Germline CDR1 is MNHEY and CDR2 is SMNVEV (reference sequence). The CDR3 region is CASSLGRWTGDYNSPLHF. The DNA for the CDR3 is TGTGCCAGCAGTTTGGGCCGTTGGACAGGGGATTATAATTCACCCCTCCACTTT.